This passage covers 22 T cell receptor beta chains from one sample sequenced in a study of T cells in tumors and immune-related adverse events. Sequencing used immunoSEQ multiplex PCR; TCRdb keeps in-frame clones, though not all of them. The data hold fewer than 25,000 clones, with under 95% observed a single time. The specimen comprised lymph node tissue, sampled from a patient treated with anti-PD-1 therapy. All receptors come from a female donor with metastatic renal cell carcinoma.

V usage is TRBV6-5 and J usage is TRBJ1-1, with TRBD1 matching over 9 bases. J gave up 5 bases and V 2 bases, and 6 bases lay outside the gene matches. This CDR3 has 15 residues. Per the germline V gene, CDR1 is MNHEY and CDR2 is SVGAGI. In DNA form, the CDR3 reads TGTGCCAGCAGTTACCTGGGACAGGGAGGGACTGAAGCTTTCTTT. Residues: CASSYLGQGGTEAFF.

The chain has TRBV5-5 and TRBJ1-1, with D unclear. The CDR3 has 14 amino acids. The V gene lost 0 bases and the J gene lost 1 base, with 7 bases spanning the gap. Germline-derived CDR1 and CDR2 are SGHKS and YYEKEE (reference sequence). CDR3 coding DNA: TGTGCCAGCAGCTTGGTGGCGGGGAACACTGAAGCTTTCTTT. Protein sequence: CASSLVAGNTEAFF.

V is TRBV7-9 and J is TRBJ2-4; maybe TRBD2 (5 bases). V was clipped by 8 bases and J by 0 bases, with 17 bases between them. From germline, CDR1 is SEHNR and CDR2 FQNEAQ (reference sequence). The CDR3 is 16 residues long. This chain's CDR3 is CASATGAGLAKNIQYF. The CDR3 nucleotides are TGTGCCAGCGCAACGGGCGCGGGTTTAGCCAAAAACATTCAGTACTTC.

This rearrangement joins TRBV28 to TRBJ2-7, with 9 positions matching TRBD2. With 6 bases clipped from V and 6 bases from J, the junction kept 12 bases outside the gene matches. The CDR3 totals 15 residues. Germline CDR1 reads MDHEN; CDR2 reads SYDVKM. CDR3 sequence: CASRVHSGSVGEQYF. Here the CDR3 DNA reads TGTGCCAGCAGAGTTCATAGCGGGAGTGTTGGCGAGCAGTACTTC.

The chain combines TRBV9 with TRBJ2-1; D unresolved. Looked up from germline, CDR1 is SGDLS and CDR2 is YYNGEE. The CDR3 length is 15 residues. The V end was cut by 0 bases, the J end by 10 bases, with 17 bases between. Here the CDR3 DNA reads TGTGCCAGCAGCGTAGGGAACTGGCCACAATACGAGCAGTTCTTC. Translating it yields CASSVGNWPQYEQFF. Using reference TRBV9 and TRBJ2-1 for the parts outside the CDR3, the full variable domain is DSGVTQTPKHLITATGQRVTLRCSPRSGDLSVYWYQQSLDQGLQFLIQYYNGEERAKGNILERFSAQQFPDLHSELNLSSLELGDSALYFCASSVGNWPQYEQFFGPGTRLTVL.

This sequence joins TRBV10-2 and TRBJ2-6, with D unclear. V gave up 5 bases and J gave up 4 bases, with 6 bases separating them. Germline CDR1 is WSHSY and CDR2 is SAAADI. The CDR3 length is 13 residues. In DNA form, the CDR3 reads TGCGCCAGCAGTTTAGCCGGGGCCAACGTCCTGACTTTC. As protein: CASSLAGANVLTF.

The chain has TRBV7-8 and TRBJ2-7; 7 positions match TRBD1. CDR3 length: 16 residues. Germline V CDR1 and CDR2: SGHVS, FQNEAQ. V trimming: 0 bases; J trimming: 2 bases; junction bases outside the gene matches: 7. The CDR3 region is CASSLARGGSTYEQYF. CDR3 in DNA: TGTGCCAGCAGCTTAGCGAGAGGGGGCTCGACCTACGAGCAGTACTTC.

The gene calls are TRBV5-6 and TRBJ1-5; D call uncertain. The germline V gene has CDR1 SGHDT and CDR2 YYEEEE. The CDR3 has 13 amino acids. V was clipped by 4 bases and J by 6 bases, with 11 bases between them. The CDR3 DNA sequence: TGTGCCAGCAGCCGGGTCCGGGGTCAGCCCCAGCATTTT. Amino acids: CASSRVRGQPQHF.

This rearrangement joins TRBV6-1 to TRBJ2-7, with D perhaps TRBD1 (5 bases). The germline gives CDR1 MNHNS, CDR2 SASEGT. V lost 1 base to trimming and J lost 1 base, with 11 bases between them. The CDR3 sequence is 15 residues long. The CDR3 coding sequence is TGTGCCAGCAGTGAAGGGACATTCTATTCCTACGAGCAGTACTTC. As protein: CASSEGTFYSYEQYF.

This clone was seen just once. V gene TRBV6-5 combines with J gene TRBJ2-7; 7 positions agree with TRBD2. Trimming cost V 4 bases and J 3 bases; bases outside gene matches: 3. CDR3 length equals 13 residues. Germline V lookup: CDR1 MNHEY, CDR2 SVGAGI. DNA of the CDR3: TGTGCCAGCAGTTCCGGACTAGACTACGAGCAGTACTTC. Its translation is CASSSGLDYEQYF.

This rearrangement joins TRBV7-8 to TRBJ2-7, with D unresolved. Germline V gene lookup returns CDR1 SGHVS and CDR2 FQNEAQ. The CDR3 consists of 13 residues. V was shortened by 2 bases and J by 1 base, with 6 bases between the two germline ends. DNA of the CDR3: TGTGCCAGCAGCTTACGTCAGTCCTACGAGCAGTACTTC. Its translation is CASSLRQSYEQYF.

The CDR3 spells CASSPTQGGTEAFF. CDR3 nucleotides: TGTGCCAGCTCACCCACACAGGGCGGCACTGAAGCTTTCTTT. The chain is built from TRBV18 and TRBJ1-1, with D maybe TRBD1 (6 bases). Looked up from germline, CDR1 is KGHSH and CDR2 is LQKENI. CDR3 length: 14 amino acids. V lost 3 bases and J 4 bases, leaving 12 bases between the germline ends.

V is TRBV5-1 and J is TRBJ2-4; TRBD1 aligns across 12 bases. This CDR3 spans 16 amino acids. Germline V lookup: CDR1 SGHRS, CDR2 YFSETQ. The trim removed 3 bases at V and 8 bases at J, leaving 9 bases unmatched. CDR3 loop: CASSWGQGAGRDIQYF. The CDR3 nucleotides are TGCGCCAGCAGCTGGGGACAGGGGGCGGGAAGGGACATTCAGTACTTC.

The chain recombines TRBV19 with TRBJ1-1; tentative D call: TRBD1 (5 bases). This CDR3 contains 16 residues. Per germline, CDR1 LNHDA and CDR2 SQIVND (reference sequence). The ends were cut back, 2 bases at V and 4 bases at J, with 17 bases in the middle. The CDR3 here is CASSIRRGFGSTEAFF. In DNA, the CDR3 is TGTGCCAGTAGTATACGACGGGGGTTTGGTAGCACTGAAGCTTTCTTT.

The chain has TRBV6-1 and TRBJ1-5, with 9 bases that match TRBD1. There are 16 residues in the CDR3. CDR1 is MNHNS and CDR2 is SASEGT in the germline V gene. V trimming: 3 bases; J trimming: 2 bases; junction bases outside the gene matches: 5. The CDR3 loop is CASSERTGARNQPQHF. DNA of the CDR3: TGTGCCAGCAGTGAGCGGACAGGGGCTCGCAATCAGCCCCAGCATTTT.

The genes are TRBV2 and TRBJ2-5, with D possibly being TRBD1 or TRBD2 (6 bases each). Trimming cost V 4 bases and J 5 bases, with 14 bases left between them. CDR1 is SNHLY, CDR2 FYNNEI, per germline. This CDR3 has 14 amino acids. CDR3 bases: TGTGCCAGCAGTGTCTCCGGGGGCTGGGAGACCCAGTACTTC. Translating gives CASSVSGGWETQYF. Based on the CDR3 plus reference TRBV2 and TRBJ2-5, the full variable domain is EPEVTQTPSHQVTQMGQEVILRCVPISNHLYFYWYRQILGQKVEFLVSFYNNEISEKSEIFDDQFSVERPDGSNFTLKIRSTKLEDSAMYFCASSVSGGWETQYFGPGTRLLVL.

The CDR3: CASVRNSVYQETQYF. CDR3 DNA: TGTGCTAGTGTCCGGAATTCGGTTTACCAAGAGACCCAGTACTTC. The V call is TRBV12-5, the J call TRBJ2-5; no reliable D call. Trimming pared 7 bases from V and 0 bases from J, leaving 15 bases between. CDR1 is LGHNT, CDR2 FRNRAP, per germline. The CDR3 sequence is 15 residues long.

The J gene is TRBJ1-1, the V gene TRBV19; D call uncertain. Germline lookup yields CDR1 LNHDA and CDR2 SQIVND (reference sequence). Deletions cut 7 bases from V and 0 bases from J, with 3 bases between. The length of the CDR3 is 11 residues. CDR3 amino acids: CASILNTEAFF. DNA for the CDR3: TGTGCCAGTATCCTGAACACTGAAGCTTTCTTT.

The CDR3 DNA is TGTGCCAGCAGCCAAGTCGGCACCGCTGGCTACACCTTC. As protein: CASSQVGTAGYTF. The chain couples TRBV4-2 to TRBJ1-2; D gene ambiguous. The CDR3 length is 13 residues. The germline V gene encodes CDR1 LGHNA and CDR2 YNFKEQ. The germline V and J ends were trimmed by 1 base and 7 bases, with 10 bases remaining between them.

The chain has TRBV27 and TRBJ2-7; tentatively, D is TRBD2 (5 bases). With 4 bases removed from V and 4 bases from J, the gap between germline ends came to 5 bases. CDR3 length: 11 amino acids. Germline V gene sequence: CDR1 MNHEY, CDR2 SMNVEV (reference sequence). Here the CDR3 reads CASSSGYEQYF. Written as DNA, the CDR3 is TGTGCCAGCAGTTCGGGATACGAGCAGTACTTC.

This chain joins TRBV15 and TRBJ2-1; 7 positions agree with TRBD2. The CDR3 runs 16 residues. V lost 3 bases and J lost 6; bases outside the gene matches: 11. Germline V CDR1 and CDR2: LNHNV, YYDKDF (reference sequence). CDR3 bases: TGTGCCACCAGCAGCGGGGCGGGAGCAGGTTTCAATGAGCAGTTCTTC. Translated, it gives CATSSGAGAGFNEQFF.

The chain is built from TRBV5-5 and TRBJ2-3; D is ambiguous. Germline CDR1 SGHKS, CDR2 YYEKEE (reference sequence). The CDR3 contains 15 residues. Trimming removed 2 bases from V and 5 bases from J, with 15 bases in between. The CDR3 loop is CASSFWATSGDTQYF. CDR3 in DNA: TGTGCCAGCAGCTTTTGGGCTACGAGTGGAGATACGCAGTATTTT.